Listed here are 9 T cell receptor beta chains from one sample, sequenced in a study of T-cell memory formation after mild COVID-19. MiXCR, applied by TCRdb to the 5' RACE reads, yields one record per CDR3 protein. The sample includes about 120,000 distinct CDR3 sequences, around a sixth of them seen just once. The sample taken for sequencing was PBMCs or a T cell subset sorted from them (not recorded which). Source of these receptors: an adult woman who had mild COVID-19 (a few samples of this study predate the infection). Cell type and time point are not known.

This clonotype was seen more than once but under ten times. The chain recombines TRBV29-1 with TRBJ1-1; no clear D. Germline CDR1 is SQVTM and CDR2 is ANQGSEA. V was pared by 0 bases and J by 7 bases, with 15 bases between. The CDR3 covers 14 residues. The CDR3 bases are TGCAGCGTTGAAGAGGGCTTGAGTCGAGTTGAAGCTTTCTTT. This codes for CSVEEGLSRVEAFF.

The gene calls are TRBV5-6 and TRBJ2-7, with D maybe TRBD2 (5 bases). CDR3 length: 15 amino acids. Trimming shortened V by 0 bases and J by 0 bases, and 10 bases separated the two germline ends. CDR1 is SGHDT and CDR2 is YYEEEE in the germline V gene. DNA for the CDR3: TGTGCCAGCAGCTTGGGCGGGCCGAGCTCCTACGAGCAGTACTTC. Its translation is CASSLGGPSSYEQYF.

The chain links TRBV12-3 or TRBV12-4 to TRBJ2-1, with 7 nucleotides matching TRBD1. The V and J ends lost 7 bases and 12 bases, in that order; junction bases with no gene match: 12. The CDR3 sequence is 13 residues long. The CDR3 here is CASIRDSVPGQFF. The CDR3 DNA is TGTGCCAGCATCCGGGACAGTGTACCCGGGCAGTTCTTC.

The V and J genes are TRBV5-5 and TRBJ2-1; D is undetermined. V was pared by 2 bases and J by 6 bases, with 6 bases between. The CDR3 totals 12 residues. Per germline, CDR1 SGHKS and CDR2 YYEKEE (reference sequence). CDR3 loop: CASSFGRNEQFF. The CDR3 DNA follows: TGTGCCAGCAGCTTCGGTCGCAATGAGCAGTTCTTC.

In its sample, this clonotype was seen a few times. The V call is TRBV6-1, the J call TRBJ2-5; D not resolved. This CDR3 comprises 15 residues. Trimming stripped 3 bases from V and 5 bases from J, with 16 bases between. Looked up from germline, CDR1 is MNHNS and CDR2 is SASEGT. In nucleotides, the CDR3 is TGTGCCAGCAGTGAGGATGGCATTCCTGTGGAGACCCAGTACTTC. It translates to CASSEDGIPVETQYF.

This rearrangement joins TRBV12-3 or TRBV12-4 to TRBJ2-3, with 7 bases identical to TRBD1. The CDR3 runs 16 residues. With V trimmed by 4 bases and J by 1 base, 8 bases remained unmatched. This CDR3 reads CASSSNRDSRTDTQYF. CDR3 DNA: TGTGCCAGCAGTTCAAACCGGGACAGTCGCACAGATACGCAGTATTTT.

The chain couples TRBV4-3 to TRBJ1-6; TRBD1 agrees at 9 bases. From germline, CDR1 is LGHNA and CDR2 YSLEER. The CDR3 is made up of 15 amino acids. The ends lost 0 bases at V and 10 bases at J; junction bases unmatched: 4. In nucleotides, the CDR3 is TGCGCCAGCAGCCAAGACCCGGACAGGGGCTCACCCCTCCACTTT. It is translated as CASSQDPDRGSPLHF.

The table lists this clonotype with a few counts. The chain joins TRBV2 to TRBJ1-2, with D possibly being TRBD1 (5 bases). Trimming took off 4 bases at V and 6 bases at J, with 12 bases between the two ends. This CDR3 has 13 residues. Germline assignment: CDR1 SNHLY and CDR2 FYNNEI. CDR3 residues: CASSAGDPDGYTF. The DNA of the CDR3 is TGTGCCAGCAGTGCGGGGGATCCGGATGGCTACACCTTC.

This clonotype was counted many times. The V call is TRBV5-1, the J call TRBJ2-2, with D possibly matching TRBD1 (6 bases). Trimming cost V 3 bases and J 1 base, with 13 bases left between them. Germline CDR1 is SGHRS and CDR2 is YFSETQ. This CDR3 spans 16 amino acids. DNA of the CDR3: TGCGCCAGCAGCTATCCAGGGGCTGGGAACACCGGGGAGCTGTTTTTT. Encoded protein: CASSYPGAGNTGELFF.